The 12 T cell receptor beta chains listed next were all sequenced from one sample in a study of cytomegalovirus exposure and HLA in healthy donors. A multiplex PCR was run with 60 Vbeta primers and 13 Jbeta primers. The table came from immunoSEQ multiplex PCR; TCRdb's copy has only in-frame clones and leaves some out. The sample records fewer than 100,000 clones, around 77% being singletons. Sequencing input: PBMCs. These receptors were taken from a man between 40 and 49 years old in good health and CMV-seronegative.

The chain employs TRBV19 and TRBJ2-1; tentative D call: TRBD1 (5 bases). The ends were cut back, 5 bases at V and 0 bases at J, with 8 bases in the middle. This CDR3 is built from 14 residues. Per germline, CDR1 LNHDA and CDR2 SQIVND (reference sequence). Written as DNA, the CDR3 is TGTGCCAGTAGTTCGACAGCCTCCTACAATGAGCAGTTCTTC. Its translation: CASSSTASYNEQFF.

The chain is built from TRBV6-5 and TRBJ1-1, with a possible D match to TRBD1 (6 bases). The CDR3 is 13 residues long. The germline gives CDR1 MNHEY, CDR2 SVGAGI. V was pared by 4 bases and J by 4 bases, with 10 bases between. The CDR3: CASSSRGSTEAFF. DNA for the CDR3: TGTGCCAGCAGTTCCAGGGGCAGCACTGAAGCTTTCTTT.

V usage is TRBV10-3 and J usage is TRBJ1-2; 9 nucleotides align to TRBD1. With V trimmed by 9 bases and J by 4 bases, 6 bases remained unmatched. Germline V gives CDR1 ENHRY, CDR2 SYGVKD. This CDR3 has 13 amino acids. CDR3 loop: CAIRQGVGYGYTF. The CDR3 region has the DNA TGTGCCATAAGACAGGGGGTCGGCTATGGCTACACCTTC.

The V and J genes are TRBV2 and TRBJ2-1; 8 nucleotides line up with TRBD1. CDR3 length: 16 amino acids. Germline V gene data show CDR1 as SNHLY and CDR2 as FYNNEI. Trimming took 4 bases from V and 4 from J; bases not matched to a gene: 9. CDR3 bases: TGTGCCAGCAGTGCACAGACAGGGGCTTTTTACAATGAGCAGTTCTTC. Encoded protein: CASSAQTGAFYNEQFF.

The V call is TRBV5-1, the J call TRBJ2-2; D call uncertain. The V end lost 1 base, the J end lost 6 bases, and 16 bases lay between the germline ends. The CDR3 totals 16 residues. In germline, CDR1 is SGHRS, CDR2 YFSETQ. CDR3 sequence reads: CASSLLAGPSSGELFF. CDR3 DNA sequence: TGCGCCAGCAGCTTGCTGGCAGGTCCGTCTTCCGGGGAGCTGTTTTTT.

About this clone: The junction differs from germline at one of its ends, possibly a read error. The V and J genes are TRBV6-5 and TRBJ2-1, with 8 positions matching TRBD1. CDR1 is MNHEY and CDR2 is SVGAGI in the germline V gene. The CDR3 contains 14 residues. The chain's CDR3 is CASSRTGTLPLLVF. The CDR3 DNA reads as TGTGCCAGCAGCCGGACAGGGACCTTACCCCTACTGGTCTTC.

This sequence joins TRBV21-1 and TRBJ1-2. TRBV21-1 counts as a pseudogene. The CDR3 has 12 amino acids. CDR3 sequence reads: CAIRETFYGYTF. Here the CDR3 DNA reads TGTGCCATCCGCGAAACTTTTTATGGCTACACCTTC.

V usage is TRBV6-4 and J usage is TRBJ2-2; TRBD2 matches 7 bases. The CDR3 is made up of 16 amino acids. V was clipped by 9 bases and J by 2 bases; unmatched bases: 12. The V gene's germline CDR1 is MRHNA and CDR2 SNTAGT. CDR3 DNA: TGTGCCAGTGAAGCGACGGGGGGAAGTAACACCGGGGAGCTGTTTTTT. Amino acid sequence: CASEATGGSNTGELFF.

The genes are TRBV9 and TRBJ2-5; maybe TRBD2 (6 bases). Deletions cut 0 bases from V and 2 bases from J, with 11 bases between. Germline CDR1 reads SGDLS; CDR2 reads YYNGEE. The CDR3 runs to 15 residues. In nucleotides, the CDR3 is TGTGCCAGCAGCGTAGTCGGGAGTTTGCAAGAGACCCAGTACTTC. Its translation is CASSVVGSLQETQYF.

This clone was seen more than once but under ten times. This chain links TRBV11-3 with TRBJ2-1; TRBD2 matches at 12 bases. The ends lost 5 bases at V and 0 bases at J; junction bases unmatched: 8. The CDR3 covers 18 residues. In germline, CDR1 is SGHNT, CDR2 YENEEA. The CDR3 bases are TGTGCCAGCAGCCCCGGGACTAGCGGGTTTAGCTCCTACAATGAGCAGTTCTTC. It specifies CASSPGTSGFSSYNEQFF.

In DNA form, the CDR3 reads TGCGCCAGCAGGCCCCTGACTAGCGGGGCTACCAGCACAGATACGCAGTATTTT. Residues: CASRPLTSGATSTDTQYF. This sequence joins TRBV5-1 and TRBJ2-3; 11 nucleotides line up with TRBD2. J lost 0 bases, V lost 5 bases, and 11 bases had no gene match. This CDR3 region has 18 residues. From germline, CDR1 is SGHRS and CDR2 YFSETQ.

The V gene is TRBV5-5, the J gene TRBJ2-1; 11 nucleotides agree with TRBD2. The CDR3 is 15 residues long. Germline V CDR1 and CDR2: SGHKS, YYEKEE (reference sequence). The V gene end was trimmed by 2 bases and the J gene end by 3 bases; junction bases not matched to a gene: 1. As DNA, the CDR3 is TGTGCCAGCAGCTTTGGGACTAGCGGCTACAATGAGCAGTTCTTC. It is translated as CASSFGTSGYNEQFF.